Listed here are 27 T cell receptor beta chains from one sample, sequenced in a study of cytomegalovirus exposure and HLA in healthy donors. The PCR ran on 60 Vbeta and 13 Jbeta primers. Clones were read by immunoSEQ multiplex PCR, and TCRdb kept only the in-frame ones, dropping some. This sample carries approximately 120,000 clones, roughly 71% of them seen once, and the ten largest clones take 3.5% to 5%. Sequencing was carried out using PBMCs. These receptors were obtained from a woman aged 45 to 65 in good health and CMV-seropositive.

The chain employs TRBV10-3 and TRBJ2-2, with a possible D match to TRBD2 (6 bases). V was cut by 8 bases and J by 7 bases, with 17 bases left in between. CDR3 size: 14 residues. Germline V gene lookup returns CDR1 ENHRY and CDR2 SYGVKD. CDR3 DNA: TGTGCCATCCAAGGCGGGGAAACGAGCGGGGAGCTGTTTTTT. Translated: CAIQGGETSGELFF.

V and J are TRBV7-6 and TRBJ1-4; D remains ambiguous. Germline loops: CDR1 SGHVS, CDR2 FNYEAQ. V dropped 2 bases and J dropped 4 bases, with 11 bases sitting between them. CDR3 length: 15 residues. The CDR3 nucleotides read TGTGCCAGCAGCTTATCTTCACAGATTAATGAAAAACTGTTTTTT. Protein: CASSLSSQINEKLFF.

The chain combines TRBV27 with TRBJ1-4; no clear D gene. Trimming took 6 bases from V and 7 from J, leaving 12 bases between them. Germline CDR1 MNHEY, CDR2 SMNVEV (reference sequence). The CDR3 loop spans 13 amino acids. The CDR3 sequence is CASSPRFGEKLFF. The CDR3 DNA reads as TGTGCCAGCAGCCCCCGGTTCGGTGAAAAACTGTTTTTT. Full variable domain (remainder filled in from reference TRBV27 and TRBJ1-4): EAQVTQNPRYLITVTGKKLTVTCSQNMNHEYMSWYRQDPGLGLRQIYYSMNVEVTDKGDVPEGYKVSRKEKRNFPLILESPSPNQTSLYFCASSPRFGEKLFFGSGTQLSVL.

This clone was picked up a small number of times. The genes are TRBV5-4 and TRBJ2-2; 7 bases map to TRBD1. CDR3 length: 15 residues. In germline, CDR1 is SGHNT, CDR2 YYREEE (reference sequence). Losses at the gene ends were 4 bases for V and 0 bases for J; bases not matched to a gene: 3. The CDR3 sequence is CASSQGQSNTGELFF. The CDR3 DNA follows: TGTGCCAGCAGCCAGGGACAGTCGAACACCGGGGAGCTGTTTTTT.

This clone was detected only once. The chain recombines TRBV7-2 with TRBJ1-2, with TRBD1 as a possible D gene (6 bases). Per germline, CDR1 SGHTA and CDR2 FQGNSA. V was cut by 1 base and J by 5 bases, with 11 bases left in between. This CDR3 region has 14 residues. This CDR3 reads CASSLGTERYGYTF. For the CDR3, the DNA is TGTGCCAGCAGCTTAGGGACAGAGAGGTATGGCTACACCTTC.

Only a few counts were recorded for this clone. The chain links TRBV4-1 to TRBJ1-3; D call uncertain. This CDR3 has 15 amino acids. Germline V lookup: CDR1 MGHRA, CDR2 YSYEKL. Trimming shortened V by 1 base and J by 1 base, and 8 bases separated the two germline ends. The CDR3 loop reads CASSQATGSGNTIYF. DNA for the CDR3: TGCGCCAGCAGCCAAGCCACGGGGTCTGGAAACACCATATATTTT.

The chain is built from TRBV12-5 and TRBJ2-3; D unclear. The V and J ends lost 1 base and 2 bases respectively, with 4 bases between them. The CDR3 spans 13 residues. Germline CDR1 LGHNT, CDR2 FRNRAP. Here the CDR3 DNA reads TGTGCTAGTGGTTTGGCCCTCACAGATACGCAGTATTTT. This gives the protein CASGLALTDTQYF.

The V and J genes are TRBV5-4 and TRBJ2-7, with D possibly being TRBD2 (7 bases). This CDR3 contains 15 residues. Germline values: CDR1 SGHNT, CDR2 YYREEE (reference sequence). V lost 0 bases and J lost 4, with 14 bases in between. This CDR3 reads CASSLATGGLYEQYF. The DNA for the CDR3 is TGTGCCAGCAGCTTGGCCACGGGGGGCCTTTACGAGCAGTACTTC.

In DNA, the CDR3 is TGTGCCAGCAGTGGGGCAGGGTACTCTGGAAACACCATATATTTT. Protein: CASSGAGYSGNTIYF. The chain is built from TRBV25-1 and TRBJ1-3, with D possibly matching TRBD1 (5 bases). The germline V and J ends were trimmed by 4 bases and 0 bases, with 10 bases remaining between them. CDR1 and CDR2 from the germline V gene are MGHDK and SYGVNS. The length of the CDR3 is 15 residues.

The chain employs TRBV6-1 and TRBJ2-7; 8 bases fit TRBD1. V lost 6 bases to trimming and J lost 6 bases; unmatched junction nucleotides: 7. The CDR3 length is 13 residues. Germline values: CDR1 MNHNS, CDR2 SASEGT. CDR3 bases: TGTGCCAGCAGGCTTGGACAGGGTCCCGAGCAGTACTTC. Protein sequence: CASRLGQGPEQYF.

The chain joins TRBV4-1 to TRBJ1-3, with D tentatively TRBD1 (5 bases). The CDR3 loop spans 16 amino acids. Germline V lookup: CDR1 MGHRA, CDR2 YSYEKL. V was shortened by 5 bases and J by 0 bases, with 14 bases between the two germline ends. CDR3 nucleotide sequence: TGCGCCAGCAGCTTACTTGACAGCAGCTCTGGAAACACCATATATTTT. Its translation: CASSLLDSSSGNTIYF.

This clone has a single count. V is TRBV5-4 and J is TRBJ2-7; weak D call: TRBD1 (8 bases). The CDR3 loop spans 15 amino acids. From germline, CDR1 is SGHNT and CDR2 YYREEE (reference sequence). Trimming cost V 3 bases and J 0 bases, with 13 bases left between them. This CDR3 reads CASSSGGQASYEQYF. For the CDR3, the DNA is TGTGCCAGCAGCTCGGGGGGACAGGCCTCCTACGAGCAGTACTTC. Filled out from reference TRBV5-4 and TRBJ2-7, the complete variable domain reads ETGVTQSPTHLIKTRGQQVTLRCSSQSGHNTVSWYQQALGQGPQFIFQYYREEENGRGNFPPRFSGLQFPNYSSELNVNALELDDSALYLCASSSGGQASYEQYFGPGTRLTVT.

J is TRBJ1-4 and V is TRBV6-1, with 8 bases that match TRBD1. The CDR3 extends over 15 amino acids. Germline CDR1 MNHNS, CDR2 SASEGT. The V and J ends lost 11 bases and 4 bases, in that order; junction bases with no gene match: 12. The CDR3 nucleotides read TGTGCCTGCTCCCCTGGGGACAGGTATAATGAAAAACTGTTTTTT. This translates into CACSPGDRYNEKLFF.

This clone was seen only a few times. The chain links TRBV27 to TRBJ2-7, with a weak D call TRBD2 (6 bases). Germline V gene sequence: CDR1 MNHEY, CDR2 SMNVEV (reference sequence). The CDR3 runs to 14 residues. Between the trimmed V and J ends, which lost 7 bases and 12 bases, there was a span of 25 bases. CDR3 sequence reads: CASTSKTGLRDPYF. The CDR3 DNA reads TGTGCCAGCACTTCTAAAACGGGACTCCGTGATCCGTACTTC.

J is TRBJ2-5 and V is TRBV6-5, with 7 positions matching TRBD1. The end of the DNA aligns better with TRBJ2-7, so the J call may be wrong. The CDR3 sequence is 16 residues long. Germline V gene sequence: CDR1 MNHEY, CDR2 SVGAGI. The CDR3 sequence: CASSYSSEGGYYEQYF. CDR3 nucleotides: TGTGCCAGCAGTTACTCGAGTGAAGGGGGCTACTACGAGCAGTACTTC.

This clone has more than one count but fewer than ten. This sequence joins TRBV7-9 and TRBJ2-3, with 13 bases aligning to TRBD2. V lost 5 bases and J lost 9; bases outside the gene matches: 5. This CDR3 contains 14 residues. Germline-derived CDR1 and CDR2 are SEHNR and FQNEAQ (reference sequence). The CDR3 DNA reads TGTGCCAGCAGCAAAACTAGCGGGGGGGAAACGCAGTATTTT. Protein: CASSKTSGGETQYF.

The V call is TRBV11-2, the J call TRBJ2-5, with 9 bases that match TRBD1. The germline gives CDR1 SGHAT, CDR2 FQNNGV. With V trimmed by 7 bases and J by 4 bases, 13 bases remained unmatched. This CDR3 is built from 16 residues. The CDR3: CASTPTGTGKSETQYF. In nucleotides, the CDR3 is TGTGCCAGCACCCCTACCGGGACAGGGAAGTCAGAGACCCAGTACTTC.

This clone was detected a few times. The chain couples TRBV7-3 to TRBJ2-7; D perhaps matches TRBD1 (6 bases). Germline V gene data show CDR1 as SGHTA and CDR2 as FQGTGA. The CDR3 consists of 16 residues. The V end was cut by 2 bases, the J end by 2 bases, with 16 bases between. The CDR3 DNA reads TGTGCCAGCAGCTTAGCGTCCCAGGGGCTTGCCTACGAGCAGTACTTC. This sequence encodes CASSLASQGLAYEQYF. The whole variable domain, remainder taken from reference TRBV7-3 and TRBJ2-7, is GAGVSQTPSNKVTEKGKYVELRCDPISGHTALYWYRQSLGQGPEFLIYFQGTGAADDSGLPNDRFFAVRPEGSVSTLKIQRTERGDSAVYLCASSLASQGLAYEQYFGPGTRLTVT.

To note about this clone: Other DNA sequences in this specimen translate into the identical CDR3. The chain joins TRBV6-6 to TRBJ1-2; 8 bases agree with TRBD1. Germline values: CDR1 MNHNY, CDR2 SVGAGI (reference sequence). V trimming: 6 bases; J trimming: 1 base; junction bases outside the gene matches: 4. The CDR3 consists of 14 residues. CDR3 bases: TGTGCCAGCAGCCCCGGACAGGGTAACTATGGCTACACCTTC. It yields the protein CASSPGQGNYGYTF.

The table lists this clone with a count of one. This sequence joins TRBV7-9 and TRBJ1-2; 12 bases are a match to TRBD1. CDR1 is SEHNR and CDR2 is FQNEAQ in the germline V gene (reference sequence). This CDR3 region has 17 residues. V shed 5 bases and J 8 bases; nucleotides not matched to a gene: 15. The DNA for the CDR3 is TGTGCCAGCAGCCTCCTATCCGGGACAGGGGGCCGTGTGGGCTACACCTTC. The encoded protein is CASSLLSGTGGRVGYTF.

The chain carries TRBV5-4 and TRBJ1-2, with 10 bases matching TRBD1. CDR3 length: 16 amino acids. V shed 6 bases and J 5 bases; nucleotides not matched to a gene: 13. Germline CDR1 reads SGHNT; CDR2 reads YYREEE (reference sequence). CDR3 in DNA: TGTGCCAGCATATCCACACCAGACAGGGGGCAATATGGCTACACCTTC. Translation: CASISTPDRGQYGYTF. Variable domain in full (rest from reference TRBV5-4 and TRBJ1-2): ETGVTQSPTHLIKTRGQQVTLRCSSQSGHNTVSWYQQALGQGPQFIFQYYREEENGRGNFPPRFSGLQFPNYSSELNVNALELDDSALYLCASISTPDRGQYGYTFGSGTRLTVV.

J is TRBJ1-2 and V is TRBV7-2; D call uncertain. The V end was cut by 1 base, the J end by 2 bases, with 11 bases between. From germline, CDR1 is SGHTA and CDR2 FQGNSA. The CDR3 runs to 15 residues. The CDR3 DNA reads TGTGCCAGCAGCTTAGATCGCGGAGGGAACTATGGCTACACCTTC. Its protein is CASSLDRGGNYGYTF.

The chain is built from TRBV7-9 and TRBJ2-1; 9 bases line up with TRBD2. The CDR3 is made up of 17 amino acids. The germline V gene has CDR1 SEHNR and CDR2 FQNEAQ (reference sequence). V trimming: 3 bases; J trimming: 4 bases; junction bases outside the gene matches: 10. CDR3 sequence: CASSLVGLALLYNEQFF. In nucleotides, the CDR3 is TGTGCCAGCAGCTTGGTGGGACTAGCCCTTTTATACAATGAGCAGTTCTTC.

J is TRBJ1-3 and V is TRBV4-1; 7 nucleotides align to TRBD1. The V gene end was trimmed by 2 bases and the J gene end by 5 bases; junction bases not matched to a gene: 9. CDR3 length equals 16 residues. The germline gives CDR1 MGHRA, CDR2 YSYEKL. DNA of the CDR3: TGCGCCAGCAGCCAACCCCGGGAGGGGGCCAGAAACACCATATATTTT. Its protein product is CASSQPREGARNTIYF.

The chain has TRBV6-5 and TRBJ2-7; TRBD1 is a possible D gene (6 bases). Per the germline V gene, CDR1 is MNHEY and CDR2 is SVGAGI. V was trimmed by 8 bases and J by 0 bases, leaving 14 bases between them. This CDR3 is 14 amino acids long. CDR3 coding DNA: TGTGCCAGCGGGAGACAGGACCCCTCCTACGAGCAGTACTTC. Encoded protein: CASGRQDPSYEQYF.

V is TRBV18 and J is TRBJ1-1; tentative D call: TRBD1 (6 bases). V was shortened by 0 bases and J by 4 bases, with 9 bases between the two germline ends. The CDR3 spans 14 residues. Germline values: CDR1 KGHSH, CDR2 LQKENI. This chain's CDR3 is CASSPPQGFTEAFF. CDR3 in DNA: TGTGCCAGCTCACCACCGCAGGGGTTCACTGAAGCTTTCTTT. The full variable domain, with the rest looked up from reference TRBV18 and TRBJ1-1, is NAGVMQNPRHLVRRRGQEARLRCSPMKGHSHVYWYRQLPEEGLKFMVYLQKENIIDESGMPKERFSAEFPKEGPSILRIQQVVRGDSAAYFCASSPPQGFTEAFFGQGTRLTVV.

V is TRBV7-2 and J is TRBJ2-3; 10 bases are shared with TRBD2. Germline CDR1 and CDR2: SGHTA and FQGNSA. The CDR3 has 17 residues. Germline trimming cut 5 bases from V and 4 bases from J; bases unmatched to any gene: 12. The CDR3 region is CASSPLAAGGRADTQYF. Written as DNA, the CDR3 is TGTGCCAGCAGCCCTCTGGCAGCGGGGGGGCGAGCAGATACGCAGTATTTT.